These 20 T cell receptor beta chains share one sample of origin, sequenced in a study of T cell changes during pregnancy in multiple sclerosis. Repertoires were generated with immunoSEQ multiplex PCR, while TCRdb's copy carries only in-frame clones and drops some. The sample has 65,000 to 80,000 clones, over 85% seen once; the top ten hold 1%. This sample comprised peripheral blood, obtained in the first trimester of pregnancy. The receptors originated from a female donor with multiple sclerosis, enrolled in a pregnancy study.

V usage is TRBV29-1 and J usage is TRBJ1-2; D unresolved. Germline lookup yields CDR1 SQVTM and CDR2 ANQGSEA. The CDR3 totals 11 residues. Deletions cut 6 bases from V and 3 bases from J, with 8 bases between. The CDR3 protein is CSVLNHYGYTF. CDR3 coding DNA: TGCAGCGTCCTAAACCACTATGGCTACACCTTC.

This chain connects TRBV6-5 to TRBJ1-2; 9 bases are shared with TRBD1. Germline trimming cut 2 bases from V and 7 bases from J; bases unmatched to any gene: 2. There are 13 residues in the CDR3. Germline V gene sequence: CDR1 MNHEY, CDR2 SVGAGI. CDR3 DNA: TGTGCCAGCAGTTACAGGGACAGGGCTGGCTACACCTTC. Its protein is CASSYRDRAGYTF.

V and J are TRBV28 and TRBJ2-7; 9 positions match TRBD1. The CDR3 consists of 14 residues. V shed 3 bases, J shed 1 base, and the junction held 1 base outside the gene matches. CDR1 is MDHEN, CDR2 SYDVKM, per germline. Written as DNA, the CDR3 is TGTGCCAGCAGTTTGACAGGGGGGTCCTACGAGCAGTACTTC. Residues: CASSLTGGSYEQYF.

The chain combines TRBV4-1 with TRBJ1-1, with TRBD1 matching 7 bases. This CDR3 is built from 16 residues. With V trimmed by 0 bases and J by 0 bases, 4 bases remained unmatched. The germline V gene encodes CDR1 MGHRA and CDR2 YSYEKL. The CDR3 coding sequence is TGCGCCAGCAGCCAAGACGTTGGGACAGTGAACACTGAAGCTTTCTTT. Protein sequence: CASSQDVGTVNTEAFF.

The chain links TRBV4-1 to TRBJ1-1; the D is unclear. This CDR3 region has 15 residues. V was cut by 4 bases and J by 1 base, with 13 bases left in between. CDR1 is MGHRA, CDR2 YSYEKL, per germline. CDR3 sequence: CASSPLVGSNTEAFF. The CDR3 nucleotides read TGCGCCAGCAGCCCACTAGTGGGTTCGAACACTGAAGCTTTCTTT.

The CDR3 loop is CASSVRLAERLYNEQFF. The CDR3 DNA is TGTGCCAGCAGCGTTCGACTAGCGGAAAGACTCTACAATGAGCAGTTCTTC. This sequence joins TRBV4-2 and TRBJ2-1; TRBD2 aligns across 9 bases. Germline assignment: CDR1 LGHNA and CDR2 YNFKEQ. The CDR3 is 17 residues long. V lost 5 bases and J lost 3; bases outside the gene matches: 11.

V usage is TRBV6-1 and J usage is TRBJ1-1, with D tentatively TRBD1 (6 bases). Germline V gene lookup returns CDR1 MNHNS and CDR2 SASEGT. The CDR3 is made up of 13 amino acids. V was cut by 8 bases and J by 6 bases, with 16 bases left in between. The CDR3 region is CASQGGGSAEAFF. The CDR3 DNA reads as TGTGCCAGCCAAGGGGGGGGTAGCGCTGAAGCTTTCTTT.

This chain connects TRBV7-9 to TRBJ2-7; 7 bases are shared with TRBD1. This CDR3 is 15 amino acids long. CDR1 and CDR2 from the germline V gene are SEHNR and FQNEAQ (reference sequence). J lost 5 bases, V lost 3 bases, and 10 bases had no gene match. The CDR3 here is CASSFKETGYNEQYF. As DNA, the CDR3 is TGTGCCAGCAGCTTTAAGGAGACAGGGTACAACGAGCAGTACTTC.

The chain is built from TRBV7-9 and TRBJ2-1; maybe TRBD2 (6 bases). The ends were cut back, 3 bases at V and 8 bases at J, with 14 bases in the middle. The CDR3 loop spans 14 amino acids. The V gene's germline CDR1 is SEHNR and CDR2 FQNEAQ (reference sequence). The CDR3 nucleotides read TGTGCCAGCAGCTTCTTAGTTTGGGGGGATGAGCAGTTCTTC. This translates into CASSFLVWGDEQFF.

This clone has only one observation. The rearrangement uses TRBV7-2 and TRBJ1-2; the D is unclear. The V end was cut by 1 base, the J end by 2 bases, with 17 bases between. In germline, CDR1 is SGHTA, CDR2 FQGNSA. This CDR3 comprises 17 residues. In nucleotides, the CDR3 is TGTGCCAGCAGCTTAGTACCGGACTCTCCTCGGAACTATGGCTACACCTTC. Translating gives CASSLVPDSPRNYGYTF.

This chain joins TRBV10-3 and TRBJ1-2; 8 nucleotides match TRBD1. The V segment lost 6 bases and the J segment 4 bases; nucleotides outside the gene matches: 19. The CDR3 runs 18 residues. CDR1 is ENHRY, CDR2 SYGVKD, per germline. CDR3 protein: CAIRDTGTGIASPYGYTF. The DNA of the CDR3 is TGTGCCATCAGGGATACCGGGACAGGTATCGCCAGCCCCTATGGCTACACCTTC.

The chain uses TRBV5-6 and TRBJ1-1; D is unclear. CDR1 and CDR2 (germline): SGHDT, YYEEEE. With 0 bases removed from V and 4 bases from J, the gap between germline ends came to 13 bases. This CDR3 has 15 residues. The CDR3 loop is CASSLAGRWATEAFF. The CDR3 nucleotides read TGTGCCAGCAGCTTGGCCGGTAGGTGGGCCACTGAAGCTTTCTTT.

V and J are TRBV5-4 and TRBJ2-1; 9 bases fit TRBD2. V dropped 0 bases and J dropped 10; count of bases not matched to a gene: 8. There are 15 residues in the CDR3. CDR1 is SGHNT, CDR2 YYREEE, per germline (reference sequence). The CDR3 sequence: CASSLAAGGAAEQFF. CDR3 DNA sequence: TGTGCCAGCAGCTTGGCGGCGGGAGGGGCGGCGGAGCAGTTCTTC.

V and J are TRBV5-4 and TRBJ2-1, with 8 bases matching TRBD2. Germline assignment: CDR1 SGHNT and CDR2 YYREEE (reference sequence). CDR3 size: 17 residues. V shed 0 bases and J 10 bases; nucleotides not matched to a gene: 15. The DNA for the CDR3 is TGTGCCAGCAGCTTGGGTGGCTCGGGGGGGCCCGTTGGGGAGCAGTTCTTC. It is translated as CASSLGGSGGPVGEQFF.

The rearrangement joins TRBV18 to TRBJ2-7, with TRBD1 matching over 9 bases. Trimming took 3 bases from V and 5 from J; bases not matched to a gene: 5. The CDR3 totals 14 residues. The V gene's germline CDR1 is KGHSH and CDR2 LQKENI. The DNA for the CDR3 is TGTGCCAGCTCACCCACCGGGACAGGGCACGAGCAGTACTTC. Amino acids: CASSPTGTGHEQYF.

The chain carries TRBV28 and TRBJ1-5, with 7 bases lining up with TRBD1. J was trimmed by 4 bases and V by 6 bases; bases with no gene match: 9. Germline V gene sequence: CDR1 MDHEN, CDR2 SYDVKM. CDR3 size: 15 residues. CDR3 DNA: TGTGCCAGCAGGAACCGGGACAGTGTGAATCAGCCCCAGCATTTT. It specifies CASRNRDSVNQPQHF.

The chain uses TRBV12-5 and TRBJ2-2; 9 bases agree with TRBD1. Trimming removed 5 bases from V and 5 bases from J; junction bases left unmatched: 6. CDR3 length equals 15 residues. Germline CDR1 LGHNT, CDR2 FRNRAP. The CDR3 DNA reads as TGTGCTAGTGGTCCAAACAGGGGGCTGACCGGGGAGCTGTTTTTT. This codes for CASGPNRGLTGELFF.

This clone appeared once. The chain employs TRBV10-3 and TRBJ1-3; D remains ambiguous. Germline V CDR1 and CDR2: ENHRY, SYGVKD. The CDR3 sequence is 16 residues long. V was clipped by 6 bases and J by 0 bases, with 15 bases between them. The CDR3 nucleotides are TGTGCCATCAGAGTAGGAGAGACGAGCTCTGGAAACACCATATATTTT. Amino acids: CAIRVGETSSGNTIYF.

The genes are TRBV5-5 and TRBJ2-1; tentative D call: TRBD2 (5 bases). Germline V gene sequence: CDR1 SGHKS, CDR2 YYEKEE (reference sequence). CDR3 size: 13 residues. V lost 5 bases and J lost 9, with 15 bases in between. The CDR3 sequence is CASSSTTYGEQFF. Written as DNA, the CDR3 is TGTGCCAGCAGTTCGACTACTTACGGTGAGCAGTTCTTC. The full variable domain, rest sourced from reference TRBV5-5 and TRBJ2-1, is DAGVTQSPTHLIKTRGQQVTLRCSPISGHKSVSWYQQVLGQGPQFIFQYYEKEERGRGNFPDRFSARQFPNYSSELNVNALLLGDSALYLCASSSTTYGEQFFGPGTRLTVL.

The J gene is TRBJ1-2, the V gene TRBV12-5; a weak D match, TRBD1 (6 bases). The germline V and J ends were trimmed by 2 bases and 7 bases, with 23 bases remaining between them. This CDR3 has 17 amino acids. CDR1 and CDR2 (germline): LGHNT, FRNRAP. CDR3 DNA: TGTGCTAGTGGTTTGCCCCCGATGGGGGGCGGGGGGGTTGGCTACACCTTC. Protein product: CASGLPPMGGGGVGYTF.